One sample yielded the 13 T cell receptor beta chains listed below, sequenced in a study of CD8 T cells in Susac syndrome. Random hexamers were used to reverse transcribe 0.5 to 1 ug of RNA. TCRdb re-called the immunoSEQ multiplex PCR reads through MiXCR, storing one row per CDR3 protein. In the table there are about 200,000 distinct CDR3 sequences, 92% of which are singletons. Specimen: CD8+ T cells from PBMCs. The receptors were sampled from a human donor with multiple sclerosis.

The V call is TRBV7-9, the J call TRBJ2-7; tentative D call: TRBD2 (5 bases). The V and J ends lost 2 bases and 4 bases respectively, with 15 bases between them. The germline V gene has CDR1 SEHNR and CDR2 FQNEAQ (reference sequence). This CDR3 contains 15 residues. The CDR3 protein is CASSLYPTRGYEQYF. The CDR3 DNA reads as TGTGCCAGCAGCTTATACCCCACTCGGGGATACGAGCAGTACTTC. The full variable domain, its missing parts supplied by reference TRBV7-9 and TRBJ2-7, is DTGVSQNPRHKITKRGQNVTFRCDPISEHNRLYWYRQTLGQGPEFLTYFQNEAQLEKSRLLSDRFSAERPKGSFSTLEIQRTEQGDSAMYLCASSLYPTRGYEQYFGPGTRLTVT.

This clonotype was observed a handful of times. The V call is TRBV27, the J call TRBJ1-5, with D unclear. The CDR3 totals 13 residues. The V gene's germline CDR1 is MNHEY and CDR2 SMNVEV (reference sequence). Trimming took off 3 bases at V and 5 bases at J, with 8 bases between the two ends. The CDR3: CASSLAGHQPQHF. The DNA of the CDR3 is TGTGCCAGCAGTTTGGCGGGTCATCAGCCCCAGCATTTT.

The J gene is TRBJ2-1, the V gene TRBV4-1; no clear D gene. Germline CDR1 reads MGHRA; CDR2 reads YSYEKL. This CDR3 spans 16 amino acids. V gave up 0 bases and J gave up 0 bases, with 9 bases separating them. CDR3 protein: CASSQELVVSYNEQFF. In DNA, the CDR3 is TGCGCCAGCAGCCAAGAGTTGGTGGTCTCCTACAATGAGCAGTTCTTC.

The rearrangement links TRBV21-1 to TRBJ1-5. TRBV21-1 is assigned pseudogene status. The CDR3 runs 16 residues. The CDR3 is CASSKAWSPSNQPQHF. The CDR3 DNA reads TGTGCCAGCAGCAAAGCGTGGAGTCCTAGCAATCAGCCCCAGCATTTT.

This chain connects TRBV20-1 to TRBJ2-2, with D perhaps given as TRBD1 or TRBD2 (5 bases each). The CDR3 has 13 residues. V was pared by 2 bases and J by 7 bases, with 11 bases between. CDR1 and CDR2 from the germline V gene are DFQATT and SNEGSKA (reference sequence). CDR3: CSARSRESGELFF. CDR3 in DNA: TGCAGTGCTAGATCCAGGGAGAGCGGGGAGCTGTTTTTT.

This clonotype was counted a few times. The chain combines TRBV29-1 with TRBJ2-7; a weak D match, TRBD1 (6 bases). V shed 4 bases and J shed 3 bases, with 13 bases lying between them. Germline assignment: CDR1 SQVTM and CDR2 ANQGSEA. The CDR3 runs to 13 residues. This CDR3 reads CSVGQGRGYEQYF. CDR3 coding DNA: TGCAGCGTTGGCCAGGGCAGGGGCTACGAGCAGTACTTC.

The chain recombines TRBV5-6 with TRBJ2-1, with 7 positions matching TRBD2. V gave up 4 bases and J gave up 0 bases; unmatched junction bases: 10. CDR3 length: 17 amino acids. CDR1 SGHDT and CDR2 YYEEEE come from the germline V gene. DNA for the CDR3: TGTGCCAGCAGCCTGGTCACTAGCGTAAGCTCCTACAATGAGCAGTTCTTC. Translation gives CASSLVTSVSSYNEQFF.

The CDR3 DNA sequence: TGTGCCAGCAGCTTTTATCCTATGAACACTGAAGCTTTCTTT. It encodes CASSFYPMNTEAFF. The chain has TRBV13 and TRBJ1-1; D gene ambiguous. This CDR3 has 14 residues. Trimming cost V 3 bases and J 0 bases, with 8 bases left between them. Germline V gene sequence: CDR1 PRHDT, CDR2 FYEKMQ (reference sequence).

The chain uses TRBV4-2 and TRBJ1-1; possibly TRBD1 for D (5 bases). The germline V gene has CDR1 LGHNA and CDR2 YNFKEQ. There are 14 residues in the CDR3. V shed 0 bases and J shed 6 bases, with 11 bases lying between them. The CDR3 is CASSQDRSGAEAFF. The CDR3 DNA reads TGTGCCAGCAGCCAAGATCGGTCGGGGGCTGAAGCTTTCTTT.

The chain couples TRBV4-3 to TRBJ1-3; weak D call: TRBD1 (5 bases). V lost 0 bases and J 0 bases, leaving 6 bases between the germline ends. Germline-derived CDR1 and CDR2 are LGHNA and YSLEER. CDR3 length: 15 amino acids. CDR3 region: CASSQDQGSGNTIYF. The CDR3 DNA reads TGCGCCAGCAGCCAAGATCAGGGCTCTGGAAACACCATATATTTT.

This chain links TRBV27 with TRBJ2-7; tentatively, D is TRBD1 (6 bases). The CDR3 totals 14 residues. CDR1 is MNHEY, CDR2 SMNVEV, per germline (reference sequence). Between the trimmed V and J ends, which lost 3 bases and 12 bases, there was a span of 21 bases. The CDR3, as DNA: TGTGCCAGCAGTTTGGCACTACAGGGCCCGGTGAGGTACTTC. Protein sequence: CASSLALQGPVRYF.

V usage is TRBV29-1 and J usage is TRBJ2-7, with D perhaps TRBD2 (5 bases). Germline CDR1 SQVTM, CDR2 ANQGSEA. The CDR3 length is 14 residues. Trimming left V 0 bases short and J 3 bases short, with 12 bases between. This chain's CDR3 is CSVEDRGIHYEQYF. CDR3 DNA: TGCAGCGTTGAAGACAGAGGGATACACTACGAGCAGTACTTC.

The chain joins TRBV27 to TRBJ1-5; 8 nucleotides line up with TRBD1. The germline CDR1 and CDR2 sequences are MNHEY and SMNVEV (reference sequence). The CDR3 is made up of 18 amino acids. The V gene end was trimmed by 4 bases and the J gene end by 0 bases; junction bases not matched to a gene: 11. CDR3 residues: CASSSRQGPKYSNQPQHF. The CDR3 DNA is TGTGCCAGCAGTTCCCGACAGGGGCCCAAATATAGCAATCAGCCCCAGCATTTT.